The source of this T cell receptor beta chain is a study of T cells in Graves' hyperthyroidism and ophthalmopathy. The study enrolled patients aged 18 to 65 with newly diagnosed hyperthyroidism of under 2 months' duration. Based on clinical symptoms, serum thyroxine and TRAb, thyroid ultrasound and orbital computed tomography, diagnoses were reached. Out of around 10 ml of fresh peripheral blood came the PBMCs. A word on this clonotype: One end of the junction fails to match germline, which may point to a read error.

Germline CDR1 reads MGHDK; CDR2 reads SYGVNS. The CDR3 runs to 15 residues. TCR beta CDR3 regions were amplified from RNA. TCR CDR3 underwent first-round RT-PCR with the HTBI primer set. TCRdb redid the calling of the multiplex PCR reads with MiXCR, one entry per CDR3 protein. The sample shows fewer than 650,000 distinct CDR3 sequences, 14% of them seen only once. The material sequenced was blood. V is TRBV25-1 and J is TRBJ1-3, with a weak D call TRBD1 (5 bases). The sequence came from a woman aged 40 to 55 with Graves' hyperthyroidism. CDR3 in amino acids: CASSQGVPTGNTIYF. In nucleotides, the CDR3 is TGCGCCAGCAGCCAAGGGGTGCCAACTGGAAACACCATATATTTT.